The 13 T cell receptor beta chains listed next were all sequenced from one sample in a study of a mutant IDH1 vaccine in newly diagnosed glioma. TCRdb's copy holds only in-frame clones and misses some; the assay was immunoSEQ multiplex PCR. The data show approximately 27,000 clones, with roughly 90% seen just once and over 15% held by the top ten. Their recognized antigens are unknown. Time point specified: week 5, during vaccination. The study gave 300 ug of mutant IDH1 20-mer peptide per vaccine dose, with topical imiquimod. The sequencing here drew on PBMCs, taken from a glioma patient whose treatment included an IDH1 peptide vaccine. The receptors come from a man between 18 and 29 years old with glioma.

In DNA, the CDR3 is TGCGCCAGCAGAGGAGGTCTCGGTGGTTCCTCGAATGAAAAACTGTTTTTT. Amino acids: CASRGGLGGSSNEKLFF. The J gene is TRBJ1-4, the V gene TRBV10-2; no definite D call. Germline V CDR1 and CDR2: WSHSY, SAAADI. V lost 6 bases to trimming and J lost 5 bases, with 22 bases between them. The CDR3 is 17 amino acids.

This clone occurred a few times. The chain is built from TRBV7-2 and TRBJ2-7; 14 nucleotides align to TRBD2. The CDR3 is made up of 16 amino acids. V gave up 1 base and J gave up 4 bases; unmatched junction bases: 3. Germline-derived CDR1 and CDR2 are SGHTA and FQGNSA. The CDR3 nucleotides are TGTGCCAGCAGCTTAGGGGGGACTAGCGGGAGATACGAGCAGTACTTC. This sequence encodes CASSLGGTSGRYEQYF.

The genes are TRBV7-8 and TRBJ2-2, with TRBD2 as a possible D gene (6 bases). Deletions cut 3 bases from V and 2 bases from J, with 13 bases between. Per germline, CDR1 SGHVS and CDR2 FQNEAQ. The CDR3 loop spans 16 amino acids. CDR3 DNA: TGTGCCAGCAGCTTTCGGGGTAGCGGAAACACCGGGGAGCTGTTTTTT. Translation: CASSFRGSGNTGELFF.

The CDR3 region has the DNA TGCGCCAGCAGTGAGAGAAGGCTCGAGCAGCCCCAGCATTTT. Translated: CASSERRLEQPQHF. The genes are TRBV10-2 and TRBJ1-5; D gene ambiguous. The CDR3 loop spans 14 amino acids. V was clipped by 2 bases and J by 7 bases, with 12 bases between them. CDR1 is WSHSY, CDR2 SAAADI, per germline.

The sample holds one count of this clone. The rearrangement uses TRBV4-3 and TRBJ1-1, with D tentatively TRBD1 (5 bases). Germline CDR1 is LGHNA and CDR2 is YSLEER. V was cut by 0 bases and J by 1 base, with 15 bases left in between. The CDR3 runs to 17 residues. CDR3 residues: CASSQDPTGTKNTEAFF. The DNA of the CDR3 is TGCGCCAGCAGCCAAGATCCGACCGGGACCAAGAACACTGAAGCTTTCTTT.

The V and J genes are TRBV30 and TRBJ2-2, with TRBD1 as a possible D gene (6 bases). Trimming took off 0 bases at V and 5 bases at J, with 10 bases between the two ends. Per the germline V gene, CDR1 is GTSNPN and CDR2 is SVGIG (reference sequence). The CDR3 has 14 amino acids. As DNA, the CDR3 is TGTGCCTGGAGTGTCCCAGGGGTTACCGGGGAGCTGTTTTTT. It is translated as CAWSVPGVTGELFF.

This chain connects TRBV5-1 to TRBJ1-4, with 7 bases lining up with TRBD1. The CDR3 consists of 14 residues. Germline assignment: CDR1 SGHRS and CDR2 YFSETQ. Unmatched junction bases numbered 8, after V lost 4 bases and J lost 8 bases. In nucleotides, the CDR3 is TGCGCCAGCAGCGTGACAGGGCGGGGGGAAAAACTGTTTTTT. It codes for CASSVTGRGEKLFF.

This clone counts as medium-sized (0.01 to 0.1%). The rearrangement uses TRBV19 and TRBJ1-2, with TRBD1 matching over 8 bases. This CDR3 is built from 13 residues. V gave up 8 bases and J gave up 4 bases; unmatched junction bases: 6. Germline values: CDR1 LNHDA, CDR2 SQIVND (reference sequence). The CDR3 DNA follows: TGTGCCAGTGCAGGGACAGGACTCTATGGCTACACCTTC. This sequence encodes CASAGTGLYGYTF.

This chain joins TRBV19 and TRBJ2-3, with D perhaps TRBD2 (6 bases). The CDR3 length is 14 residues. Trimming pared 4 bases from V and 0 bases from J, leaving 8 bases between. The germline CDR1 and CDR2 sequences are LNHDA and SQIVND (reference sequence). The CDR3 here is CASSNAGSTDTQYF. In nucleotides, the CDR3 is TGTGCCAGTAGTAATGCGGGGAGCACAGATACGCAGTATTTT.

The chain has TRBV7-8 and TRBJ2-3, with D possibly matching TRBD1 (6 bases). Germline V gene sequence: CDR1 SGHVS, CDR2 FQNEAQ. The ends were cut back, 5 bases at V and 1 base at J, with 16 bases in the middle. The CDR3 has 16 residues. The CDR3 nucleotides are TGTGCCAGCAGCCCCGGGACATCCTTCCGCACAGATACGCAGTATTTT. Translated: CASSPGTSFRTDTQYF.

The gene calls are TRBV7-9 and TRBJ2-3, with a weak D call TRBD1 (6 bases). The CDR3 loop spans 14 amino acids. Trimming removed 2 bases from V and 2 bases from J, with 8 bases in between. Germline CDR1 SEHNR, CDR2 FQNEAQ (reference sequence). This chain's CDR3 is CASSLRTDTDTQYF. DNA of the CDR3: TGTGCCAGCAGCTTACGGACAGACACAGATACGCAGTATTTT.

Here the CDR3 reads CAWGTVFNTEAFF. In DNA, the CDR3 is TGTGCCTGGGGGACAGTCTTCAACACTGAAGCTTTCTTT. V usage is TRBV30 and J usage is TRBJ1-1; 7 nucleotides agree with TRBD1. The CDR3 has 13 residues. Trimming cost V 5 bases and J 2 bases; bases outside gene matches: 5. Germline V gene sequence: CDR1 GTSNPN, CDR2 SVGIG (reference sequence).

V gene TRBV6-5 combines with J gene TRBJ1-2; D unresolved. Trimming took off 2 bases at V and 5 bases at J, with 6 bases between the two ends. The CDR3 has 12 amino acids. CDR1 is MNHEY and CDR2 is SVGAGI in the germline V gene. The CDR3 coding sequence is TGTGCCAGCAGTTACGCCGGGTATGGCTACACCTTC. Translation gives CASSYAGYGYTF.